This TCR beta chain was captured by sequencing in a study of low-dose radiotherapy and immunotherapy resistance in tumors. First-strand cDNA used TRAV- and TRBV-specific primers, covering alpha and beta chains. With a V-primer adapter and a constant-region primer, TCRs were amplified for approximately 19 PCR cycles. After the mRNA was isolated, it was amplified using in vitro transcription. From the reads, TCRdb called clonotypes with MiXCR, one entry per CDR3 protein. The data show tens of thousands of distinct CDR3 sequences, around 20% seen once. Indicated time point: after trial treatment. The treatment: LDRT plus nivolumab, ipilimumab, low-dose cyclophosphamide and aspirin (RACIN trial). Donors received nivolumab, ipilimumab, aspirin, low-dose cyclophosphamide and low-dose radiotherapy. Eligible patients bore advanced solid tumors devoid of tumor-infiltrating lymphocytes. Germline V lookup: CDR1 SGHTA, CDR2 FQGNSA. With 4 bases clipped from V and 0 bases from J, the junction kept 6 bases outside the gene matches. The CDR3 is 16 residues long.

Sequenced here: PBMCs, sampled after low-dose radiotherapy plus immunotherapy. This clonotype originated in a female donor with ovarian cancer. V gene TRBV7-2 combines with J gene TRBJ2-3; 8 bases align to TRBD1. The DNA of the CDR3 is TGTGCCAGCAGCTCCGGACAGGGCCTTAGCACAGATACGCAGTATTTT. Translated, it gives CASSSGQGLSTDTQYF.